This record concerns one TCR beta chain sequence. Its specific antigen is unknown. No qualities accompany the bases; no much larger clone lies one base away. The cohort comprised around 700 healthy bone marrow donors. Cohort members were all nominally healthy when sampled, although unrecorded immune exposures were likely present. The donor tested CMV seropositive and was one of the 289 seropositive cohort members. A peripheral blood sample was provided by each donor, and peripheral blood mononuclear cells were used for TCR beta sequencing. Genomic DNA extraction from the blood cell samples was performed with the Qiagen DNeasy Blood Extraction Kit. This specimen belongs to a study of cytomegalovirus exposure and HLA in healthy donors (dated by TCRdb to the late 2010s). For the wider study: In an earlier analysis of under 750 of the donors, 276 Gb of sequence data and roughly 100 million unique TCR beta sequences from about 179 million T cells were reported. Besides the first cohort of around 670 subjects, a separate validation cohort made up of 120 different subjects was used. Donor age, sex, ethnicity and CMV serostatus were compiled alongside the repertoire data. Roughly 320 gigabases of sequencing data and roughly 81 million unique TCR sequences made up an early release that covered approximately 650 HLA-typed donors. A later genetic analysis took genome-wide SNP genotypes for about 65% of the 666 donors and used that subset as a discovery cohort. Because of strong linkage in the cohort, roughly five DR-DQ haplotypes were treated as single units for association and clustering. Using immunosequencing, the study profiled T cell repertoires from around 670 subjects and related those repertoires to cytomegalovirus serostatus. Of the roughly 390 genotyped donors, over 65% fell in the genetic ancestry cluster associated with self-reported Caucasian donors. All discovery cohort repertoires had been generated using a single sequencing platform. Class I and class II HLA loci were covered by the typing at four-digit resolution. An earlier analysis of 587 of the donors applied high-throughput TCR beta sequencing to assess whether each TCR beta V gene segment acted as functional or pseudogenic. Among 300 to 500 genotyped donors of the cohort, an average of around 250,000 unique TCR beta nucleotide sequences was sequenced per donor, of which about 19% were non-productive. The number of typed donors differed by locus: about 629-630 for A, B, C, DRB1 and DQB1; 522 for DQA1; 606 for DPA1; and some 470 for DPB1. The study combined high-throughput TCR immunosequencing, statistical association of individual TCRs with disease status, and machine learning to predict cytomegalovirus infection status. Rather than drawing on any new phenotypic data, the later analysis identified candidate immune exposures from TCR beta sequences and the way those sequences occurred across donors. The study aimed to test whether cataloging public T cell receptors could reveal signatures of past pathogen exposure. A later analysis re-examined previously published TCR beta repertoires from 610 or so donors and added high-resolution HLA genotyping to investigate patterns of TCR occurrence.

What the study reported, not specific to this receptor: Correlated functional status among segregating V segments might reflect linkage disequilibrium, but an unknown experimental factor could not be ruled out. In a later analysis, most CMV-associated TCR beta chains were found to appear HLA-restricted, with HLA associations seemingly driven largely by CMV exposure. The earlier analysis of approximately 540 of the donors excluded about 16 rarely observed V segments, including chromosome 9 orphons, because counts were too low. In a later analysis, TCR association rates were found to vary across HLA loci, with the most associated TCRs seen for DRB1 alleles and the fewest for HLA-C alleles. In both the original and validation cohorts, the classifier was reported to diagnose cytomegalovirus status with high specificity and sensitivity. HLA typing was unavailable for some donors at each locus, so association tests used only the typed subset. In a later analysis, some 18,000 TCR beta sequences were associated with specific HLA alleles at a false discovery rate of 0.05. V-gene and J-gene trimming of TCR beta chains was associated with a missense DCLRE1C variant in a later genetic analysis, and the association was replicated in an independent cohort. Most TCR sequences were seen in very few donors, while some public TCRs were found in many individuals. A later analysis found that HLA-associated TCR beta chains were more clonally expanded and had lower generation probabilities than equally common non-associated chains. According to a later genetic analysis, donors in an Asian-associated ancestry cluster had fewer N-insertions in productive TCRs than the roughly 670-donor mean. Broadly in line with IMGT annotations, most TCR beta V segments showed up in productive rearrangements about 90% or about 30% of the time in an earlier analysis of 450 to 600 of the donors. It was suggested by the authors that the approach could potentially be generalized to other disease states and immunological phenotypes. In vitro tests confirmed that a few of the cytomegalovirus-associated TCR beta chains recognize cytomegalovirus antigens. A later analysis reported that several top co-occurrence clusters appeared linked to parvovirus B19, influenza, CMV and Epstein-Barr virus. Because the 87-base-pair reads could not distinguish some IMGT-functional V segments, including TRBV6-2 and TRBV6-3, those segments were excluded. Roughly uniform sequencing depth across donors was assumed in presence/absence analyses, although this assumption may not hold. A further reported finding was that TCR beta sequences accurately predicted the HLA-A and HLA-B alleles for most subjects in the first cohort. Only TCR beta chains were sequenced in this cohort, and the absence of alpha or paired-chain data limited detectable features. When HLA alleles, especially DR and DQ, strongly co-occurred, attributing TCR associations to individual alleles was difficult. A total of 164 TCR beta chains were listed by the study as associated with cytomegalovirus. A cluster of highly shared sequence variants was judged likely to be a technical artifact of the sequencing pipeline. Immune exposure information for the cohort was limited to CMV serostatus.

The receptor library was made with the immunoSEQ multiplex PCR assay. A mixture of 60 forward primers for TCR Vbeta segments and 13 reverse primers for TCR Jbeta segments was used in the multiplex PCR. A multiplex PCR assay on genomic DNA amplified the CDR3 region of rearranged TCR beta genes. The Illumina HiSeq System was used to sequence the amplified TCR beta libraries as 87-base-pair reads. Per the original workflow: A later analysis tallied tens of millions of unique TCR beta chains across the 550 to 850 repertoires, and around 9.9 million of those chains were shared by two or more donors. A nearest-neighbor algorithm error-corrected the raw reads and collapsed the reads into unique sequences, merging closely related sequences to remove PCR and sequencing errors. To assign V, D and J gene segments, CDR3 sequences were aligned to IMGT reference sequences. Each retained sequence needed at least a six-nucleotide match to both a V gene segment and a J gene segment. Rearrangements were classified as productive when the CDR3 lacked stop codons and remained in frame with V and J, and all other rearrangements were classified as non-productive. Following IMGT convention, CDR3 was defined as the stretch from the second conserved V-encoded cysteine up to the conserved J-encoded phenylalanine. The earlier analysis of about 610 of the donors excluded sequences that lacked an unambiguous match to a single V gene segment. In an earlier analysis of 587 of the donors, a V segment was called functional when productive rearrangements were above 56.7%, and segregating when the standard deviation between donors exceeded 5%. A statistical classification framework was developed to diagnose cytomegalovirus status using the catalog of TCR beta chain sequences. In a later analysis, TCR nucleotide sequences were compared against IMGT/GENE-DB human TR gene sequences so that V and J genes could be assigned. The TCRdist pipeline was used in a later analysis to assign CDR3 sequences and most-parsimonious VDJ recombination scenarios. In a later analysis, every TCR beta chain was defined by the combination of its CDR3 amino acid sequence and its V-gene family, and reads without a unique V-gene family were dropped. In a later analysis, approximately 590 highly shared, low-generation-probability nucleotide sequences were removed to address suspected cross-contamination and a sequencing artifact. In a later analysis, a clonal expansion index was calculated for each public chain from normalized within-repertoire ranks of inferred template counts. In a later analysis, generation probabilities were computed using a VDJ recombination model fitted to out-of-frame rearrangements, and the results were checked against IGoR. In a later analysis, TCR-TCR, TCR-HLA and TCR-CMV co-occurrence was scored with hypergeometric tests, and a repertoire-size bias correction was applied to TCR pairs. A later analysis estimated false discovery rates by permuting HLA or CMV assignments 20 times. A later analysis grouped co-occurring TCRs with DBSCAN, adding TCRdist sequence similarity when clustering within HLA-allele-positive subsets. Co-occurrence clustering excluded repertoires with fewer than 30,000 or more than 120,000 public chains, plus five with anomalous nucleotide sharing. The table was pulled from immuneACCESS by TCRdb, which kept in-frame rearrangements only. Such tables lose some clones; where checked, under half of the loss comes from unresolved V genes, and the rest has no known cause. The DNA gave D and trimming, while V, J and clone size come from that table. In all, the sample holds 95,000 to 150,000 clones, and less than 80% of those were seen once. Approximately 3.9% of the sample belongs to the ten largest clones.

Including cysteine and phenylalanine, the CDR3 has 14 amino acids. Only CDR3 DNA is held: 42 bases, read in frame from base 1. The V and J ends are trimmed by 5 bases and 4 bases, leaving 16 bases between them. The germline V gene encodes CDR1 GTSNPN and CDR2 SVGIG (reference sequence). This chain joins TRBV30 to TRBJ2-3; a weak D assignment points to TRBD2 (6 bases agree). Sequencing was done on a sample of PBMCs. The receptor comes from a middle-aged man in good health and CMV-seropositive. The CDR3 region reads CAWQEDSGADTQYF. The DNA is TGTGCCTGGCAGGAGGACTCGGGGGCAGATACGCAGTATTTT.